The 28 T cell receptor beta chains reported below all come from one sample, sequenced in a study of OX40 agonist ivuxolimab in advanced cancers. The data were produced by immunoSEQ multiplex PCR, yet TCRdb's version contains in-frame clones alone and is incomplete. The repertoire holds 52,000 or so clones, with approximately 88% as singletons. The material was CD4+ or CD8+ T cells sorted from blood, obtained in a trial of the OX40 agonist ivuxolimab. The origin of the receptors is an adult with an advanced solid tumor such as melanoma, head and neck, liver or kidney cancer.

V gene TRBV12-5 combines with J gene TRBJ2-6, with 9 positions matching TRBD1. With 4 bases clipped from V and 3 bases from J, the junction kept 16 bases outside the gene matches. The CDR3 has 20 amino acids. Germline CDR1 and CDR2: LGHNT and FRNRAP. The CDR3 DNA reads as TGTGCTAGTGGTTCGAATTGGGGACCGGGACAGGGAAGTGGGGCCAACGTCCTGACTTTC. Residues: CASGSNWGPGQGSGANVLTF.

This chain uses TRBV11-3 with TRBJ1-2, with D possibly being TRBD1 (5 bases). The CDR3 consists of 15 residues. CDR1 is SGHNT, CDR2 YENEEA, per germline. V shed 1 base and J shed 2 bases, with 11 bases lying between them. The CDR3 sequence: CASSLVRDPNYGYTF. In nucleotides, the CDR3 is TGTGCCAGCAGCTTAGTTAGGGACCCAAACTATGGCTACACCTTC.

The gene calls are TRBV11-3 and TRBJ1-2, with D hard to call. V was cut by 5 bases and J by 4 bases, with 11 bases left in between. CDR3 length equals 13 residues. CDR1 and CDR2 from the germline V gene are SGHNT and YENEEA. The CDR3: CASSGQQLYGYTF. The CDR3 DNA follows: TGTGCCAGCAGCGGGCAACAACTCTATGGCTACACCTTC.

V is TRBV7-2 and J is TRBJ1-2; D gene unclear. The germline CDR1 and CDR2 sequences are SGHTA and FQGNSA. V was cut by 6 bases and J by 3 bases, with 11 bases left in between. The CDR3 loop spans 13 amino acids. In nucleotides, the CDR3 is TGTGCCAGCAGGGGATTACTAGACTATGGCTACACCTTC. It yields the protein CASRGLLDYGYTF. The complete variable domain, with remaining parts taken from reference TRBV7-2 and TRBJ1-2, reads GAGVSQSPSNKVTEKGKDVELRCDPISGHTALYWYRQSLGQGLEFLIYFQGNSAPDKSGLPSDRFSAERTGGSVSTLTIQRTQQEDSAVYLCASRGLLDYGYTFGSGTRLTVV.

By share of the sample, this clone is medium-sized. In DNA, the CDR3 is TGTGCCAGCACCTTGGCCATTGGACTAGTTGTGACCCAGTACTTC. Translation: CASTLAIGLVVTQYF. J is TRBJ2-5 and V is TRBV6-1; TRBD2 aligns across 7 bases. The V gene's germline CDR1 is MNHNS and CDR2 SASEGT. Trimming removed 7 bases from V and 7 bases from J; junction bases left unmatched: 15. This CDR3 region has 15 residues.

This rearrangement joins TRBV5-4 to TRBJ2-2; D gene unclear. The V gene's germline CDR1 is SGHNT and CDR2 YYREEE (reference sequence). Trimming took off 0 bases at V and 5 bases at J, with 14 bases between the two ends. This CDR3 contains 16 residues. The CDR3 DNA sequence: TGTGCCAGCAGCTTGGGGGGTACCTACACTACCGGGGAGCTGTTTTTT. It codes for CASSLGGTYTTGELFF.

This clone appeared once. The genes are TRBV7-3 and TRBJ2-2; D is unresolved. The CDR3 has 15 residues. V shed 6 bases and J shed 1 base, with 12 bases lying between them. CDR1 and CDR2 (germline): SGHTA, FQGTGA. CDR3 residues: CASSSYYRNTGELFF. The CDR3 region has the DNA TGTGCCAGCAGTTCTTACTACAGGAACACCGGGGAGCTGTTTTTT.

The J gene is TRBJ1-4, the V gene TRBV7-9, with D unresolved. The CDR3 spans 15 residues. The V gene's germline CDR1 is SEHNR and CDR2 FQNEAQ (reference sequence). Trimming shortened V by 6 bases and J by 0 bases, and 11 bases separated the two germline ends. The CDR3 sequence is CASSPPPATNEKLFF. The CDR3 DNA sequence: TGTGCCAGCAGTCCCCCCCCTGCAACTAATGAAAAACTGTTTTTT.

This clone was picked up a small number of times. The chain links TRBV28 to TRBJ1-5; D gene unclear. Germline loops: CDR1 MDHEN, CDR2 SYDVKM. Trimming took off 8 bases at V and 2 bases at J, with 1 base between the two ends. The CDR3 covers 10 residues. As DNA, the CDR3 is TGTGCCAGCGGCAATCAGCCCCAGCATTTT. Protein sequence: CASGNQPQHF.

The chain is built from TRBV19 and TRBJ2-7, with a possible D match to TRBD1 (6 bases). Germline V gene data show CDR1 as LNHDA and CDR2 as SQIVND (reference sequence). The V and J ends lost 3 bases and 3 bases respectively, with 15 bases between them. The length of the CDR3 is 15 residues. CDR3 DNA: TGTGCCAGTAGTATGAAAGGGACAAGGCTCTACGAGCAGTACTTC. It encodes CASSMKGTRLYEQYF.

V and J are TRBV25-1 and TRBJ2-5; TRBD1 matches at 9 bases. The DNA end is more similar to TRBJ2-7, so the J call may be wrong. From germline, CDR1 is MGHDK and CDR2 SYGVNS. The CDR3 runs 16 residues. The CDR3, as DNA: TGTGCCAGCAGTTCCGGGGACAGGGTCGTTATCTACGAGCAGTACTTC. This encodes CASSSGDRVVIYEQYF.

The V and J genes are TRBV27 and TRBJ2-5; TRBD2 matches at 8 bases. Looked up from germline, CDR1 is MNHEY and CDR2 is SMNVEV (reference sequence). After removal of 8 bases from V and 4 bases from J, the junction contained 15 bases not matched to a gene. CDR3 length equals 16 residues. CDR3 residues: CASGGFLAGRGETQYF. The DNA of the CDR3 is TGTGCCAGCGGGGGCTTCTTAGCGGGACGGGGAGAGACCCAGTACTTC.

The rearrangement uses TRBV12-5 and TRBJ2-7; D perhaps matches TRBD2 (7 bases). The CDR3 contains 15 residues. The germline V and J ends were trimmed by 1 base and 2 bases, with 12 bases remaining between them. In germline, CDR1 is LGHNT, CDR2 FRNRAP. The DNA for the CDR3 is TGTGCTAGTGGTTTGGGACAGGCGGGGGCCTACGAGCAGTACTTC. Protein: CASGLGQAGAYEQYF.

The chain employs TRBV29-1 and TRBJ2-5; D is tentatively TRBD1 or TRBD2 (5 bases each). V was shortened by 3 bases and J by 7 bases, with 15 bases between the two germline ends. The V gene's germline CDR1 is SQVTM and CDR2 ANQGSEA. The CDR3 extends over 13 amino acids. Written as DNA, the CDR3 is TGCAGCGTTGAGACGACAGACGCGGGGACCCAGTACTTC. Protein sequence: CSVETTDAGTQYF. Full variable domain (missing parts from reference TRBV29-1 and TRBJ2-5): SAVISQKPSRDICQRGTSLTIQCQVDSQVTMMFWYRQQPGQSLTLIATANQGSEATYESGFVIDKFPISRPNLTFSTLTVSNMSPEDSSIYLCSVETTDAGTQYFGPGTRLLVL.

J is TRBJ1-5 and V is TRBV18; D uncertain. Per germline, CDR1 KGHSH and CDR2 LQKENI. V lost 3 bases and J 0 bases, leaving 12 bases between the germline ends. This CDR3 has 16 residues. The CDR3: CASSPRQSGSNQPQHF. Written as DNA, the CDR3 is TGTGCCAGCTCACCCCGACAATCCGGTAGCAATCAGCCCCAGCATTTT.

The chain recombines TRBV6-1 with TRBJ2-3, with a weak D call TRBD2 (5 bases). Germline-derived CDR1 and CDR2 are MNHNS and SASEGT. Trimming left V 2 bases short and J 2 bases short, with 11 bases between. The length of the CDR3 is 15 residues. The chain's CDR3 is CASSEMSSDTDTQYF. CDR3 bases: TGTGCCAGCAGTGAAATGAGTAGCGACACAGATACGCAGTATTTT.

This chain uses TRBV11-3 with TRBJ2-3; a weak D match, TRBD1 (6 bases). This CDR3 comprises 17 residues. Deletions cut 6 bases from V and 2 bases from J, with 21 bases between. Germline V CDR1 and CDR2: SGHNT, YENEEA. CDR3 DNA sequence: TGTGCCAGCAGGTTTACCCGGGGACAATTACCCACAGATACGCAGTATTTT. This encodes CASRFTRGQLPTDTQYF. Combining the CDR3 with reference TRBV11-3 and TRBJ2-3 gives the whole variable domain EAGVVQSPRYKIIEKKQPVAFWCNPISGHNTLYWYLQNLGQGPELLIRYENEEAVDDSQLPKDRFSAERLKGVDSTLKIQPAELGDSAVYLCASRFTRGQLPTDTQYFGPGTRLTVL.

The chain recombines TRBV11-2 with TRBJ2-1; D is perhaps TRBD2 (6 bases). The germline V and J ends were trimmed by 3 bases and 7 bases, with 13 bases remaining between them. This CDR3 is 14 amino acids long. Germline CDR1 SGHAT, CDR2 FQNNGV. Here the CDR3 DNA reads TGTGCCAGCAGCTTTGAGGCGGGATTGAATGAGCAGTTCTTC. Amino acids: CASSFEAGLNEQFF.

This clone was seen a few times. The V and J genes are TRBV7-2 and TRBJ2-2; 7 bases are shared with TRBD2. V gave up 6 bases and J gave up 4 bases; unmatched junction bases: 5. Germline-derived CDR1 and CDR2 are SGHTA and FQGNSA. The CDR3 length is 14 residues. Written as DNA, the CDR3 is TGTGCCAGCAGGCCCACTAGCGCCACCGGGGAGCTGTTTTTT. Translation gives CASRPTSATGELFF. Variable domain in full (rest from reference TRBV7-2 and TRBJ2-2): GAGVSQSPSNKVTEKGKDVELRCDPISGHTALYWYRQSLGQGLEFLIYFQGNSAPDKSGLPSDRFSAERTGGSVSTLTIQRTQQEDSAVYLCASRPTSATGELFFGEGSRLTVL.

The chain recombines TRBV6-5 with TRBJ2-3, with 11 positions matching TRBD2. The CDR3 sequence is 15 residues long. Trimming at V came to 4 bases and at J to 6 bases, leaving 6 bases not matched to a gene. The V gene's germline CDR1 is MNHEY and CDR2 SVGAGI. CDR3 region: CASSSLAGVLDTQYF. Written as DNA, the CDR3 is TGTGCCAGCAGTTCACTAGCGGGAGTCCTTGATACGCAGTATTTT.

The V gene is TRBV7-2, the J gene TRBJ2-1; D not resolved. The CDR3 totals 12 residues. Trimming removed 3 bases from V and 5 bases from J, with 5 bases in between. CDR1 is SGHTA, CDR2 FQGNSA, per germline. CDR3 sequence: CASSFQHNEQFF. CDR3 nucleotide sequence: TGTGCCAGCAGCTTCCAACACAATGAGCAGTTCTTC.

The chain joins TRBV6-5 to TRBJ1-2; TRBD1 is a possible D gene (6 bases). This CDR3 region has 14 residues. Looked up from germline, CDR1 is MNHEY and CDR2 is SVGAGI. Between the trimmed V and J ends, which lost 3 bases and 7 bases, there was a span of 15 bases. For the CDR3, the DNA is TGTGCCAGCAGTTATTCCCAGGGGCTGGGTGGCTACACCTTC. Amino acid sequence: CASSYSQGLGGYTF.

The J gene is TRBJ2-3, the V gene TRBV10-3, with D perhaps matching TRBD1 or TRBD2 (5 bases each). The CDR3 spans 15 residues. Trimming shortened V by 6 bases and J by 1 base, and 14 bases separated the two germline ends. Germline CDR1 is ENHRY and CDR2 is SYGVKD. This CDR3 is CAISTTGAGTDTQYF. The CDR3 DNA reads as TGTGCCATCAGCACTACCGGGGCGGGCACAGATACGCAGTATTTT.

The chain is built from TRBV6-5 and TRBJ2-7, with 7 bases matching TRBD1. This CDR3 contains 15 residues. J lost 7 bases, V lost 5 bases, and 14 bases had no gene match. Germline assignment: CDR1 MNHEY and CDR2 SVGAGI. The CDR3 DNA reads as TGTGCCAGCAGTCAACGGGGACAGCCGATAGGGGAGCAGTACTTC. It yields the protein CASSQRGQPIGEQYF.

This chain links TRBV29-1 with TRBJ2-6; D might be TRBD1 (6 bases). V dropped 6 bases and J dropped 3 bases, with 12 bases sitting between them. Per the germline V gene, CDR1 is SQVTM and CDR2 is ANQGSEA. This CDR3 region has 14 residues. The CDR3 DNA reads TGCAGCGTGAGAAACAGGGTTGGGGCCAACGTCCTGACTTTC. This codes for CSVRNRVGANVLTF. The full variable domain, completed using reference TRBV29-1 and TRBJ2-6, is SAVISQKPSRDICQRGTSLTIQCQVDSQVTMMFWYRQQPGQSLTLIATANQGSEATYESGFVIDKFPISRPNLTFSTLTVSNMSPEDSSIYLCSVRNRVGANVLTFGAGSRLTVL.

This clone has a handful of counts. DNA of the CDR3: TGTGCCAGCAGCTTAGGACTATCTGGGACTACCGATTACAATGAGCAGTTCTTC. Translated: CASSLGLSGTTDYNEQFF. The chain joins TRBV7-7 to TRBJ2-1, with 7 bases fitting TRBD2. V lost 1 base and J lost 4; bases outside the gene matches: 13. The CDR3 extends over 18 amino acids. CDR1 is SSHAT and CDR2 is FNYEAQ in the germline V gene (reference sequence).

The rearrangement links TRBV7-9 to TRBJ1-5, with D possibly matching TRBD1 (6 bases). The CDR3 covers 15 residues. Trimming took off 2 bases at V and 2 bases at J, with 10 bases between the two ends. The germline CDR1 and CDR2 sequences are SEHNR and FQNEAQ (reference sequence). CDR3 in DNA: TGTGCCAGCAGCTTACTGGGACACGGCAATCAGCCCCAGCATTTT. Protein product: CASSLLGHGNQPQHF.

The chain carries TRBV29-1 and TRBJ2-2, with TRBD1 matching 8 bases. Unmatched junction bases numbered 6, after V lost 8 bases and J lost 4 bases. Germline V gene data show CDR1 as SQVTM and CDR2 as ANQGSEA. This CDR3 region has 13 residues. The CDR3 DNA reads as TGCAGCATGAACAGGGGGGCCACCGGGGAGCTGTTTTTT. This encodes CSMNRGATGELFF.